This entry describes one TCR beta chain. The data belong to a study of blood T cell repertoires in COVID-19. Study-level background: PBMCs, B-cell-depleted T cells, or T cells provided the cDNA or gDNA that made up the material.

J lost 1 base, V lost 7 bases, and 6 bases had no gene match. CDR1 is SQVTM, CDR2 ANQGSEA, per germline. This CDR3 contains 13 residues. Produced via immunoSEQ multiplex PCR; TCRdb's table is partial and in-frame only. The table shows roughly 380,000 clones, with over 75% occurring only once. Living in about 25 US areas, the participants were between roughly 18 and 95 years of age. Each participant's cohort was designated according to participant-reported clinical history. Two negative PCRs, clearance, or symptom resolution had been documented for recovered Cohort 3 donors. V is TRBV29-1 and J is TRBJ1-2; TRBD1 aligns across 7 bases. Sequenced sample: PBMCs or T cells enriched from blood (not recorded which). This sequence originates from a man aged 25-45 years who had recovered from COVID-19. The CDR3 sequence: CSARQGFNYGYTF. DNA for the CDR3: TGCAGCGCCAGACAGGGTTTTAACTATGGCTACACCTTC. Combining the CDR3 with reference TRBV29-1 and TRBJ1-2 gives the whole variable domain SAVISQKPSRDICQRGTSLTIQCQVDSQVTMMFWYRQQPGQSLTLIATANQGSEATYESGFVIDKFPISRPNLTFSTLTVSNMSPEDSSIYLCSARQGFNYGYTFGSGTRLTVV.